These T cell receptor beta chains were read from a single sample in a study of CD8+ T cells in alopecia areata. Generated by immunoSEQ multiplex PCR, the TCRdb table keeps only in-frame clones and is missing some. The sample has 200,000 or so clones, 58% seen once; the top ten hold approximately 5.1%. The source material was CD4+ T cells sorted from blood, sampled at week 24, from a patient treated with tofacitinib. Every receptor here comes from a human donor with alopecia areata. The CDR3 runs from the conserved cysteine through the conserved F or W. The order of the fields is J gene, D gene, clone size, V gene, CDR3 DNA, CDR3 protein. A D gene is named only where the DNA matches it firmly. Where a row states a size, it is once, few, many or the class of an expanded clone; other rows omit it.

J gene: TRBJ2-5; D gene: -; clone size: -; V gene: TRBV5-1; CDR3 DNA: TGCGCCAGCAGCTTGGCCGACATCCAAGAGACCCAGTACTTC; CDR3 protein: CASSLADIQETQYF
J gene: TRBJ1-1; D gene: TRBD1; clone size: -; V gene: TRBV29-1; CDR3 DNA: TGCAGCGTCCGACAGGGGTCGAGGGAAGCTTTCTTT; CDR3 protein: CSVRQGSREAFF
J gene: TRBJ1-5; D gene: -; clone size: -; V gene: TRBV6-6; CDR3 DNA: TGTGCCAGCAGTTACTCGAATATAGGCAATCAGCCCCAGCATTTT; CDR3 protein: CASSYSNIGNQPQHF
J gene: TRBJ2-6; D gene: -; clone size: -; V gene: TRBV30; CDR3 DNA: TGTGCCTGGAGTGAGGGCTACGGGGCCAACGTCCTGACTTTC; CDR3 protein: CAWSEGYGANVLTF
J gene: TRBJ1-1; D gene: -; clone size: few; V gene: TRBV27; CDR3 DNA: TGTGCCAGCAGTTTTTTAGGAGGGGAAGCTTTCTTT; CDR3 protein: CASSFLGGEAFF
J gene: TRBJ1-5; D gene: -; clone size: -; V gene: TRBV5-6; CDR3 DNA: TGTGCCAGCAGCTTGGCTGGTATCCAGCCCCAGCATTTT; CDR3 protein: CASSLAGIQPQHF
J gene: TRBJ1-2; D gene: -; clone size: -; V gene: TRBV27; CDR3 DNA: TGTGCCAGCAGCCTAAGGCCAGGATTCTATGGCTACACCTTC; CDR3 protein: CASSLRPGFYGYTF
J gene: TRBJ2-3; D gene: -; clone size: -; V gene: TRBV7-9; CDR3 DNA: TGTGCCAGCAGCCCTCGGCAGGTTACGCAGTATTTT; CDR3 protein: CASSPRQVTQYF
J gene: TRBJ1-1; D gene: -; clone size: few; V gene: TRBV7-2; CDR3 DNA: TGTGCCAGCAACGCCGGCCCGGATCAGCGGCGATTCAATGAAGCTTTCTTT; CDR3 protein: CASNAGPDQRRFNEAFF
J gene: TRBJ2-6; D gene: -; clone size: few; V gene: TRBV7-3; CDR3 DNA: TGTGCCAGCAGCTACGGGGGCCCCGGGGCCAACGTCCTGACTTTC; CDR3 protein: CASSYGGPGANVLTF
J gene: TRBJ1-5; D gene: TRBD1; clone size: once; V gene: TRBV6-5; CDR3 DNA: TGTGCCAGCAGCCGGACAGGGAATAGCAATCAGCCCCAGCATTTT; CDR3 protein: CASSRTGNSNQPQHF
J gene: TRBJ2-3; D gene: -; clone size: few; V gene: TRBV7-3; CDR3 DNA: TGTGCCAGCAGCTTAATATTCGGTGGCAGGGTGCTAGGTACGCAGTATTTT; CDR3 protein: CASSLIFGGRVLGTQYF
J gene: TRBJ1-2; D gene: TRBD1; clone size: -; V gene: TRBV30; CDR3 DNA: TGTGCCTGGAGTTGTGAGGGACAGGGAATAGTGGGCGGCTACACCTTC; CDR3 protein: CAWSCEGQGIVGGYTF
J gene: TRBJ2-7; D gene: TRBD1; clone size: medium-sized; V gene: TRBV5-1; CDR3 DNA: TGCGCCAGCAGCCAAGATACAGGGGGACGCGAGCAGTACTTC; CDR3 protein: CASSQDTGGREQYF
J gene: TRBJ2-5; D gene: -; clone size: -; V gene: TRBV14; CDR3 DNA: TGTGCCAGCAGCCAAGAATCTCGTGAGACCCAGTACTTC; CDR3 protein: CASSQESRETQYF
J gene: TRBJ1-1; D gene: -; clone size: -; V gene: TRBV7-9; CDR3 DNA: TGTGCCACCGAAAGGGGAAGGGCTTCTGAAGCTTTCTTT; CDR3 protein: CATERGRASEAFF
J gene: TRBJ2-2; D gene: -; clone size: -; V gene: TRBV9; CDR3 DNA: TGTGCCAGCAGCGACCTCCGGGACACCGGGGAGCTGTTTTTT; CDR3 protein: CASSDLRDTGELFF
J gene: TRBJ1-2; D gene: -; clone size: -; V gene: TRBV4-1; CDR3 DNA: TGCGCCAGCAGCCAAGTAGGGGGACCTCGTGGCTACACCTTC; CDR3 protein: CASSQVGGPRGYTF
J gene: TRBJ2-7; D gene: -; clone size: -; V gene: TRBV11-2; CDR3 DNA: TGTGCCAGCAGTAGATCATACGGGTCCTTCTACTACGAGCAGTACTTC; CDR3 protein: CASSRSYGSFYYEQYF
J gene: TRBJ1-4; D gene: -; clone size: once; V gene: TRBV29-1; CDR3 DNA: TGCAGCGTTGTCGCCGGCGGTAATGAAAAACTGTTTTTT; CDR3 protein: CSVVAGGNEKLFF
J gene: TRBJ1-1; D gene: -; clone size: -; V gene: TRBV29-1; CDR3 DNA: TGCAGCGTTGGTTCCTGGGGCACTGAAGCTTTCTTT; CDR3 protein: CSVGSWGTEAFF
J gene: TRBJ2-2; D gene: -; clone size: -; V gene: TRBV7-2; CDR3 DNA: TGTGCCAGCAGCTTAAGTCAGCACGGGGAGCTGTTTTTT; CDR3 protein: CASSLSQHGELFF